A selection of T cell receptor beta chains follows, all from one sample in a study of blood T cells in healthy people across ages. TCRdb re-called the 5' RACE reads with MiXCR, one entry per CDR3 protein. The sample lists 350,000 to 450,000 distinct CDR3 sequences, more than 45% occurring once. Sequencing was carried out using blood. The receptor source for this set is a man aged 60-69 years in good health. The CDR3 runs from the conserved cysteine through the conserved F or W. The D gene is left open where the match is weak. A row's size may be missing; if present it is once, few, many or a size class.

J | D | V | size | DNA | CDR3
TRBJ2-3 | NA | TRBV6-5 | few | TGTGCCAGCAGCCCCTACAACACAGATACGCAGTATTTT | CASSPYNTDTQYF
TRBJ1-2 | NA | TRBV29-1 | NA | TGCAGCGTTCAGGAGGGCTATGGCTACACCTTC | CSVQEGYGYTF
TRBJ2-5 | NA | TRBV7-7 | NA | TGTGCCGGCAGCACCAATCCGGGGAACCAAGAGACCCAGTACTTC | CAGSTNPGNQETQYF
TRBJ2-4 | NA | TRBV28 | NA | TGTGCCAGCAGGAGCCAGGGACAGCGGGCCCTCGTGCAGTACTTC | CASRSQGQRALVQYF
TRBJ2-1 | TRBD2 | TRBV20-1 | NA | TGCAGTGCTAGACCTACCGGACTAGCGGGAGGTCGCGAGCAGTTCTTC | CSARPTGLAGGREQFF
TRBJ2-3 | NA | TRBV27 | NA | TGTGCCAGCAGTTGGGGCTACACAGATACGCAGTATTTT | CASSWGYTDTQYF
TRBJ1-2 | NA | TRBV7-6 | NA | TGTGTCAGCAGCTTAAAGGGAGCAGACTATGGCTACACCTTC | CVSSLKGADYGYTF
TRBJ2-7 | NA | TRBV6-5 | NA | TGTGCCAGCAGACGACAGGTCGGCTCCTACGAGCAGTACTTC | CASRRQVGSYEQYF
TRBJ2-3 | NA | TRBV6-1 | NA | TGTGCCAGCGCATCTACAGGCAGTCTCACAGATACGCAGTATTTT | CASASTGSLTDTQYF
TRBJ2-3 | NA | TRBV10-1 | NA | TGCGCCAGCAGTGGAGACTCGACCACAGATACGCAGTATTTT | CASSGDSTTDTQYF
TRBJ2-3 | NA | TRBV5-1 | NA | TGCGCCAGCAGCTTGGGGGGGTCGGAAGATACGCAGTATTTT | CASSLGGSEDTQYF
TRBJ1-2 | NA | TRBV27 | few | TGTGCCAGCAGTCTCGCCGGGGATAGGGTCTATGGCTACACCTTC | CASSLAGDRVYGYTF
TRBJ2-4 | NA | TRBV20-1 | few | TGCAGTGCTAGAGTGGCCAGCGGTGAGCAGTACTTC | CSARVASGEQYF
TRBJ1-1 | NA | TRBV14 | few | TGTGCCAGCAGCCAAGAGGGCAGGGGGAACACTGAAGCTTTCTTT | CASSQEGRGNTEAFF
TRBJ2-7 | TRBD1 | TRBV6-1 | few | TGTGCCAGCAGTTTGGACAGGCGCTCCTACGAGCAGTACTTC | CASSLDRRSYEQYF
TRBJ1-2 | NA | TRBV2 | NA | TGTGCCAGCAGCCACAGGGACGCCCGCTATGGCTACACCTTC | CASSHRDARYGYTF
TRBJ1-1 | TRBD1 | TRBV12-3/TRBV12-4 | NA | TGTGCCAGCAGTCGGGGACAGGTGAACACTGAAGCTTTCTTT | CASSRGQVNTEAFF
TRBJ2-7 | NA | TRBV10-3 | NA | TGTGCCATCAGTGAGGGAATTGGCGACGAGCAGTACTTC | CAISEGIGDEQYF
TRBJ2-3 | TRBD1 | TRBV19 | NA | TGTGCCAGTAGTATCCAGGGGGCGAGGACAGGGGCTATGGATACGCAGTATTTT | CASSIQGARTGAMDTQYF
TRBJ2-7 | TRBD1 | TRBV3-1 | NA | TGTGCCAGCAGCCTCTTAGGGGACAGTTACGAGCAGTACTTC | CASSLLGDSYEQYF
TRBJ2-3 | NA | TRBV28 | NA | TGTGCCAGCAGTCCTATCGCAGGGGCACGCACAGATACGCAGTATTTT | CASSPIAGARTDTQYF
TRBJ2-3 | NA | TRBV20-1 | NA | TGCAGTGCTAGGGCGGGGCAAGCATCGACGCAGTATTTT | CSARAGQASTQYF
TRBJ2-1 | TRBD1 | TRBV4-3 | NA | TGCGCCAGCAGCCGTCGTAGGACAGGGGGTTGGAATGAGCAGTTCTTC | CASSRRRTGGWNEQFF
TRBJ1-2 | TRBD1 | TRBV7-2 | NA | TGTGCCAGCAGCTTATGGGGTGGGACAGGATACGACTATGGCTACACCTTC | CASSLWGGTGYDYGYTF
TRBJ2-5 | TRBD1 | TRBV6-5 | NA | TGTGCCAGCAGCTCGGACAGGGGAGGGACCCAGTACTTC | CASSSDRGGTQYF
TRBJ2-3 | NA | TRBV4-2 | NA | TGTGCCAGCAGCCAAGTACAGAGCACAGATACGCAGTATTTT | CASSQVQSTDTQYF
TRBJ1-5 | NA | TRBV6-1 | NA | TGTGCCAGCAGATTAGGTTATCAGCCCCAGCATTTT | CASRLGYQPQHF
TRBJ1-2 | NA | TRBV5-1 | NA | TGCGCCAGCAGCTTGCGGGCGGGGTTTAACTATGGCTACACCTTC | CASSLRAGFNYGYTF
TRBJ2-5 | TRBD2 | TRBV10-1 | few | TGCGCCAGCAGTGATAGCGGGGGAAAGGAGACCCAGTACTTC | CASSDSGGKETQYF
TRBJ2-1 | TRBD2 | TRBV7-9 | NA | TGTGCCAGCAGCACTAGCGGACCAACCCCCTACAATGAGCAGTTCTTC | CASSTSGPTPYNEQFF
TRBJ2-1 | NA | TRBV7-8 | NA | TGTGCCAGCAGCTTAGGACAGGAATCCTACAATAAGCAGTTCTTC | CASSLGQESYNKQFF
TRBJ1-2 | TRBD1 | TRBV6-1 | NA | TGTGCCAGCCAAGGACAGGGAAGCGGCCTGAACTATGGCTACACCTTC | CASQGQGSGLNYGYTF
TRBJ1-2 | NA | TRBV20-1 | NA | TGCAGTGCTAGCCCTTATAACTATGGCTACACCTTC | CSASPYNYGYTF
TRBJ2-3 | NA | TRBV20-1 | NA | TGCAGTGCAGACCATGTAGATACGCAGTATTTT | CSADHVDTQYF
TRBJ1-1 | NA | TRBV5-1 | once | TGCGCCAGCAGCTTGGCACAGGGCGTCGGTGAAGCTTTCTTT | CASSLAQGVGEAFF
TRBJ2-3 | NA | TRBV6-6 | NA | TGTGCCAGCAGGTCGACAGGATCAGATACGCAGTATTTT | CASRSTGSDTQYF
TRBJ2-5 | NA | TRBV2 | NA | TGTGCCAGCAGGGAGTGGCGATCGACGAGCGAGACCCAGTACTTC | CASREWRSTSETQYF
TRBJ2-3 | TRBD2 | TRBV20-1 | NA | TGCAGTGCCAGGGGACTAGACTTTGTTACAGATACGCAGTATTTT | CSARGLDFVTDTQYF
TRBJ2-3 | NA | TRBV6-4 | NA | TGTGCCAGCAGTGACCGGGGGCACAGCACAGATACGCAGTATTTT | CASSDRGHSTDTQYF
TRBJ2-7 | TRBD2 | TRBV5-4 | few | TGTGCCAGCAGCTTCGGGGGGGCCGGGTACGAGCAGTACTTC | CASSFGGAGYEQYF
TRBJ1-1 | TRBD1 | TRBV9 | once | TGTGCCAGCAGCCCGGGACAGGGGCCTGTGACTGAAGCTTTCTTT | CASSPGQGPVTEAFF
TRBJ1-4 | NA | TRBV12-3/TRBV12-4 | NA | TGTGCCAGCAGTCCCCGTAATCGGGAAAAACTGTTTTTT | CASSPRNREKLFF
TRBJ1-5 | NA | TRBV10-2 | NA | TGCGCCAGCACCGCAGCTAGCAATCAGCCCCAGCATTTT | CASTAASNQPQHF
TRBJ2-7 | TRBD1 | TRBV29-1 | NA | TGCAGCGTTGTCCGACAGGGCGAGCAGTACTTC | CSVVRQGEQYF
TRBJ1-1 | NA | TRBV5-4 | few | TGTGCCAGCAGCTTGGTCGGGGGGAACACTGAAGCTTTCTTT | CASSLVGGNTEAFF
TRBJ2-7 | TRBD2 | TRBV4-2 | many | TGTGCCAGCAGCCAACTAATTCGGACTAGCGAGCAGTACTTC | CASSQLIRTSEQYF
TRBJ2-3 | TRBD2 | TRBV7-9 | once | TGTGCCAGCAGTCTTTCTCTAGCGGCAGATACGCAGTATTTT | CASSLSLAADTQYF
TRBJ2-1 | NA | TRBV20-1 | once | TGCAGTGCCGTAGGTTTAGGTGAGCAGTTCTTC | CSAVGLGEQFF
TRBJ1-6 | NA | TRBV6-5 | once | TGTGCCAGCACCCGACAGAAAAGCTCCTATAATTCACCCCTCCACTTT | CASTRQKSSYNSPLHF